A selection of T cell receptor beta chains follows, all from one sample in a study of low-dose radiotherapy and immunotherapy resistance in tumors. Each CDR3 protein is one row after TCRdb ran MiXCR on the reads. Of tens of thousands of distinct CDR3 sequences listed, 10% to 15% were seen once; the top ten hold 6.2%. The sequences come from PBMCs, collected before treatment. The receptors come from a female donor with ovarian cancer. Both conserved end residues are part of each CDR3. Each record gives: clone size, V gene, D gene, J gene, CDR3 DNA, CDR3 protein. A D gene is named only where the DNA matches it firmly. Clone size is shown for a subset of rows, as once, few, many or a class of expanded clone.

clone size: many
V gene: TRBV6-2/TRBV6-3
D gene: TRBD1
J gene: TRBJ1-4
CDR3 DNA: TGTGCCAGCAGTTCAGGGGGCCGAGGAACTAATGAAAAACTGTTTTTT
CDR3 protein: CASSSGGRGTNEKLFF

clone size: many
V gene: TRBV29-1
D gene: TRBD1
J gene: TRBJ1-1
CDR3 DNA: TGCAGCGTCGCATGGACAGGGATAGGGAATCCAAACACTGAAGCTTTCTTT
CDR3 protein: CSVAWTGIGNPNTEAFF

clone size: many
V gene: TRBV6-6
D gene: NA
J gene: TRBJ2-7
CDR3 DNA: TGTGCCAGCAGTCAGGAACGGTACTCCTACGAGCAGTACTTC
CDR3 protein: CASSQERYSYEQYF

clone size: few
V gene: TRBV5-4
D gene: NA
J gene: TRBJ1-2
CDR3 DNA: TGTGCCAGCAGCTCTTTGGAGGGCCTTGGCTACACCTTC
CDR3 protein: CASSSLEGLGYTF

clone size: many
V gene: TRBV28
D gene: NA
J gene: TRBJ2-7
CDR3 DNA: TGTGCCAGCAGTCTTGTGGGTCCGAACGAGCAGTACTTC
CDR3 protein: CASSLVGPNEQYF

clone size: NA
V gene: TRBV5-1
D gene: NA
J gene: TRBJ2-1
CDR3 DNA: TGCGCCAGCAGCTTGGGGGGTTTACAGAGCTCCTACAATGAGCAGTTCTTC
CDR3 protein: CASSLGGLQSSYNEQFF

clone size: many
V gene: TRBV28
D gene: TRBD1
J gene: TRBJ1-2
CDR3 DNA: TGTGCCAGCAGCTTCTCGGACAGGGGCGGCTACACCTTC
CDR3 protein: CASSFSDRGGYTF

clone size: many
V gene: TRBV5-1
D gene: TRBD1
J gene: TRBJ2-1
CDR3 DNA: TGCGCCAGCAGCGCGGACAGGGGCTACAATGAGCAGTTCTTC
CDR3 protein: CASSADRGYNEQFF

clone size: NA
V gene: TRBV10-3
D gene: TRBD2
J gene: TRBJ2-5
CDR3 DNA: TGTGCCATCAGTGAGTCCCTAATGGGACTAGTTGGGGAGACCCAGTACTTC
CDR3 protein: CAISESLMGLVGETQYF

clone size: many
V gene: TRBV20-1
D gene: NA
J gene: TRBJ1-4
CDR3 DNA: TGCAGTGCCACCAGGGCAACTAATGAAAAACTGTTTTTT
CDR3 protein: CSATRATNEKLFF